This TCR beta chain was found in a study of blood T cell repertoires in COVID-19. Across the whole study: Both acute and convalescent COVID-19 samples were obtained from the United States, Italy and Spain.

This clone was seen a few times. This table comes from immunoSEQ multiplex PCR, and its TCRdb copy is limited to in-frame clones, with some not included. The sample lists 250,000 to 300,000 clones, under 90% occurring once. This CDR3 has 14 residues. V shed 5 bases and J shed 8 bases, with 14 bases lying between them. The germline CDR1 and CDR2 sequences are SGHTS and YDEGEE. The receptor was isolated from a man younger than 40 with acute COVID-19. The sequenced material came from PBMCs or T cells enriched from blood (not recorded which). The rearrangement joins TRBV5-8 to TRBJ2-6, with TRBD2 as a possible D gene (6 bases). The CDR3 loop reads CASSWDFPPNVLTF. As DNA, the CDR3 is TGTGCCAGCAGTTGGGACTTCCCCCCCAACGTCCTGACTTTC.